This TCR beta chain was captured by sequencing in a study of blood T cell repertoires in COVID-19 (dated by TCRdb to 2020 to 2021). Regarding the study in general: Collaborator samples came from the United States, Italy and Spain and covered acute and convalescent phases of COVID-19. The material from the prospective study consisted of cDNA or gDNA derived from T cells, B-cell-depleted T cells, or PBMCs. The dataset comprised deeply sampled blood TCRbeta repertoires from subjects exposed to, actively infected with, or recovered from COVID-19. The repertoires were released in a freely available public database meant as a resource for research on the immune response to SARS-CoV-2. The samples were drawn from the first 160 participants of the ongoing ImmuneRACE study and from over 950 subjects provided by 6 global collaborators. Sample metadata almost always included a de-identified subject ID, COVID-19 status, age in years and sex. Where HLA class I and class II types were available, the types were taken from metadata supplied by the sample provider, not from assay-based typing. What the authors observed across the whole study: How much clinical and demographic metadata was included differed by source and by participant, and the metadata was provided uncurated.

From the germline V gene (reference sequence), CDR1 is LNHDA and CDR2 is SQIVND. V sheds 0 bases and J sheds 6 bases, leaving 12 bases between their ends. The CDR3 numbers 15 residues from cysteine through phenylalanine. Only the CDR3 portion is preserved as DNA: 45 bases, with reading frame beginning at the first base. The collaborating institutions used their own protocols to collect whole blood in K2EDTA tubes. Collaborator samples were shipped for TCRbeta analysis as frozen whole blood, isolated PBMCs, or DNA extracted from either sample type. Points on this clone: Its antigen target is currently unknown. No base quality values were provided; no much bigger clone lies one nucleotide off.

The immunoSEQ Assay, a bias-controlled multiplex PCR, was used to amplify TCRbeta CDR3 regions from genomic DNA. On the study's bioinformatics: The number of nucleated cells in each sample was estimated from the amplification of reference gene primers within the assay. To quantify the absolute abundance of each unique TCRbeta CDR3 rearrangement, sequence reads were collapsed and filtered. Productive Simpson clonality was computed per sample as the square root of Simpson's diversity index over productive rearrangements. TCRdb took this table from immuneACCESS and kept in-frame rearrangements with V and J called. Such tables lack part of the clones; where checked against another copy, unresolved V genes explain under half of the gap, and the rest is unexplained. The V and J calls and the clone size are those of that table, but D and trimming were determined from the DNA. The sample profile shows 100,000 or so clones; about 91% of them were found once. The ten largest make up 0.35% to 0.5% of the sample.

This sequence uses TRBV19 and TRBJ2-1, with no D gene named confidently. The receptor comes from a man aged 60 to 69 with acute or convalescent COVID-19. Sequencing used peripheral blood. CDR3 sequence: CASSIEPTGGNEQFF. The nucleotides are TGTGCCAGTAGTATAGAGCCCACCGGCGGCAATGAGCAGTTCTTC.